Listed here is a single T cell receptor beta chain. What it binds is not known. The data are from a study of shared clonotypes between healthy human individuals. The authors' processing: Filtering differed because ImmunoSEQ produced junction-only sequences that carried no quality scores. This table comes from immunoSEQ multiplex PCR, and its TCRdb copy is limited to in-frame clones, with some not included. The DNA gave D and trimming, while V, J and clone size come from that table. This table has roughly 660,000 clones, about nine tenths appearing once. Study-wide findings and caveats: Generally, estimated richness proved larger in naive subsets than it did in memory subsets. Incompleteness in sorted-subset sequencing, despite large depth, was shown by rarefaction.

V was clipped by 1 base and J by 8 bases, with 14 bases between them. The CDR3 totals 14 residues. The germline gives CDR1 SGHDN, CDR2 FVKESK. The sample comprised memory CD8+ T cells from PBMCs. This sample's subset: CD45RO+ cells pooled with CCR7-negative TemRA cells. The rearrangement links TRBV14 to TRBJ1-2; D is perhaps TRBD1 (6 bases). This receptor was obtained from a man younger than 30 in good health. Some clones in this sample may be carry-over from other donors' samples. In DNA, the CDR3 is TGTGCCAGCAGCCAAGGGGGGCGATTAGGAGGCTACACCTTC. Its translation is CASSQGGRLGGYTF.